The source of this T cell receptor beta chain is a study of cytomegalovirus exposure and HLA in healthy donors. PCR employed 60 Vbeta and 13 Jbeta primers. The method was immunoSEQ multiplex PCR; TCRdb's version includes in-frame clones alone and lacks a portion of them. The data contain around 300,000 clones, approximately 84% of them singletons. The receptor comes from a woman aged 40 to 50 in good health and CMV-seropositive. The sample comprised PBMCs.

In nucleotides, the CDR3 is TGTGCCAGCAGCTTAGGGGGGACTAGCGGCAATGAGCAGTTCTTC. It translates to CASSLGGTSGNEQFF. The chain couples TRBV11-3 to TRBJ2-1; TRBD2 matches 11 bases. This CDR3 is 15 amino acids long. The V and J ends lost 1 base and 6 bases, in that order; junction bases with no gene match: 2. Germline assignment: CDR1 SGHNT and CDR2 YENEEA.